This entry lists 21 T cell receptor beta chains sequenced from one sample in a study of CD8+CD57+ T cells in acquired aplastic anemia (dated by TCRdb to the late 2010s). Sequenced using an Illumina HiSeq 2000. Genomic DNA was used as template for profiling of TCR beta VDJ combinations and CDR3 sequences. The public reads were run again by TCRdb, first through fastp at Q25 and then through MiXCR, and only productive beta chains were kept. Rows are unified per CDR3 protein, each entry keeping the most common DNA and genes. The sample table records 100,000 to 150,000 distinct CDR3 sequences; around 46% of these occur just once. The ten largest clonotypes hold 2% to 3% of the sample. The sample comprised sorted CD4+, CD8+, or CD8+CD57+ T cells (not recorded which) from PBMCs. Every receptor here comes from a human donor in good health, serving as a control.

This clonotype was counted only a few times. This chain uses TRBV6-2 or TRBV6-3 with TRBJ2-7; 7 bases are shared with TRBD1. The CDR3 is made up of 14 amino acids. J was trimmed by 0 bases and V by 6 bases; bases with no gene match: 5. CDR1 MNHEY and CDR2 SVGEGT come from the germline V gene. CDR3 protein: CASSLDRASYEQYF. The CDR3 bases are TGTGCCAGCAGCCTAGACAGGGCCTCCTACGAGCAGTACTTC.

This clonotype came up a few times. A much more abundant neighbour one base away suggests this may be a read error. The V call is TRBV29-1, the J call TRBJ2-1; D not resolved. The germline V gene has CDR1 SQVTM and CDR2 ANQGSEA. The CDR3 contains 13 residues. V was shortened by 5 bases and J by 6 bases, with 14 bases between the two germline ends. The CDR3 DNA reads as TGCAGCGTTATGTGGCGGTACCTCAATGAGCAGTTCTTC. Translation gives CSVMWRYLNEQFF.

This clonotype occurred once. The chain couples TRBV19 to TRBJ1-1, with D uncertain. V was pared by 8 bases and J by 1 base, with 8 bases between. The length of the CDR3 is 12 residues. Germline V CDR1 and CDR2: LNHDA, SQIVND (reference sequence). The CDR3 DNA sequence: TGTGCCAGTGGCTGGCAGAACACTGAAGCTTTCTTT. Its translation: CASGWQNTEAFF.

This rearrangement joins TRBV29-1 to TRBJ2-7; 10 bases line up with TRBD1. CDR3 length: 16 residues. With 6 bases clipped from V and 1 base from J, the junction kept 12 bases outside the gene matches. CDR1 and CDR2 from the germline V gene are SQVTM and ANQGSEA. The CDR3 DNA sequence: TGCAGCGTGGATATCCCGGGACAGGGGAAATCCTACGAGCAGTACTTC. Translating it yields CSVDIPGQGKSYEQYF.

With respect to this clonotype: A read error may account for a junction end that differs from germline. V and J are TRBV20-1 and TRBJ1-5; 8 bases match TRBD1. CDR3 length equals 15 residues. Germline V gene lookup returns CDR1 DFQATT and CDR2 SNEGSKA (reference sequence). CDR3 region: CSVRGAGGDNQPQHF. DNA for the CDR3: TGCAGTGTTAGAGGGGCAGGGGGCGACAATCAGCCCCAGCATTTT.

This clonotype showed up many times. V is TRBV20-1 and J is TRBJ2-5; TRBD2 matches at 11 bases. The CDR3 runs to 15 residues. Trimming cost V 5 bases and J 2 bases; bases outside gene matches: 7. Germline assignment: CDR1 DFQATT and CDR2 SNEGSKA (reference sequence). CDR3: CSAPVAGGRQETQYF. DNA for the CDR3: TGCAGTGCTCCCGTAGCGGGGGGGCGGCAAGAGACCCAGTACTTC.

This chain joins TRBV20-1 and TRBJ1-5; 12 bases are shared with TRBD1. Losses at the gene ends were 4 bases for V and 6 bases for J; bases not matched to a gene: 7. CDR3 length equals 15 residues. Germline CDR1 is DFQATT and CDR2 is SNEGSKA (reference sequence). This CDR3 is CSATYRDRGRQPQHF. CDR3 in DNA: TGCAGTGCTACATACCGGGACAGGGGGCGTCAGCCCCAGCATTTT.

V gene TRBV7-8 combines with J gene TRBJ1-5, with 7 bases fitting TRBD1. The V gene end was trimmed by 4 bases and the J gene end by 6 bases; junction bases not matched to a gene: 6. Germline CDR1 reads SGHVS; CDR2 reads FQNEAQ. This CDR3 comprises 14 residues. The chain's CDR3 is CASSSDRIGQPQHF. As DNA, the CDR3 is TGTGCCAGCAGCTCGGACAGGATCGGTCAGCCCCAGCATTTT.

Concerning this clonotype: A junction end diverges from the germline sequence, so it may reflect a read error. The V gene is TRBV9, the J gene TRBJ1-1; 8 bases fit TRBD1. The CDR3 loop spans 15 amino acids. CDR1 SGDLS and CDR2 YYNGEE come from the germline V gene. The CDR3 bases are TGTGCCAGCAGCGTAGCTCGGACAGGGAACACTGAAGCTCTCTTT. This encodes CASSVARTGNTEALF.

Note on this clonotype: Given the absence of the conserved phenylalanine or tryptophan at the CDR3 end, a read error is likely. The genes are TRBV5-1 and TRBJ2-7; TRBD2 is a possible D gene (5 bases). In germline, CDR1 is SGHRS, CDR2 YFSETQ. The CDR3 covers 13 residues. V was pared by 0 bases and J by 5 bases, with 9 bases between. CDR3 nucleotides: TGCGCCAGCAGCTTGGCGGGGATACACGAGCAGTACCTC. Its translation is CASSLAGIHEQYL.

J is TRBJ2-5 and V is TRBV15; TRBD2 matches 10 bases. Germline V lookup: CDR1 LNHNV, CDR2 YYDKDF (reference sequence). The CDR3 has 16 amino acids. V was pared by 0 bases and J by 5 bases, with 6 bases of the junction left unmatched. The DNA of the CDR3 is TGTGCCACCAGCAGAGATCCTAGCGGGGGCGGGGAGACCCAGTACTTC. Translating gives CATSRDPSGGGETQYF.

This clonotype has at least ten counts. The V gene is TRBV4-3, the J gene TRBJ1-1; D remains ambiguous. The CDR3 consists of 14 residues. Per the germline V gene, CDR1 is LGHNA and CDR2 is YSLEER. V lost 0 bases and J 6 bases, leaving 11 bases between the germline ends. The CDR3 region has the DNA TGCGCCAGCAGCCAAGATTCTAGGGAACCTGAAGCTTTCTTT. Protein: CASSQDSREPEAFF.

V usage is TRBV6-1 and J usage is TRBJ1-6; possible D gene TRBD1, 5 bases. This CDR3 comprises 15 residues. V lost 6 bases, J lost 7 bases, and 16 bases lay in between. CDR1 and CDR2 (germline): MNHNS, SASEGT. The CDR3 region has the DNA TGTGCCAGCAGGACACCGGGACCAAAAAATTCACCCCTCCACTTT. It encodes CASRTPGPKNSPLHF.

V and J are TRBV24-1 and TRBJ1-1, with D maybe TRBD1 (6 bases). Germline CDR1 is KGHDR and CDR2 is SFDVKD. The CDR3 length is 15 residues. V was shortened by 3 bases and J by 1 base, with 11 bases between the two germline ends. The CDR3 coding sequence is TGTGCCACCAGTGATGCCAGGGGAACGAACACTGAAGCTTTCTTT. This sequence encodes CATSDARGTNTEAFF.

Comment on this clonotype: With a much larger clone just one base away, this may be a read error. The CDR3 loop reads CASSSPVGYGYTF. CDR3 DNA sequence: TGTGCCAGCAGTTCCCCAGTAGGGTATGGCTACACCTTC. V usage is TRBV6-5 and J usage is TRBJ1-2; no definite D call. Trimming removed 4 bases at V and 5 bases at J, with 11 bases between. Germline V gene data show CDR1 as MNHEY and CDR2 as SVGAGI. The CDR3 is 13 amino acids.

This clonotype has ten or more counts. The CDR3 bases are TGTGCCAGCAGGCGACGGGACAGGGATAATGAGCAGTTCTTC. Its translation is CASRRRDRDNEQFF. V gene TRBV5-6 combines with J gene TRBJ2-1, with 9 bases fitting TRBD1. V shed 5 bases, J shed 7 bases, and the junction held 7 bases outside the gene matches. Germline loops: CDR1 SGHDT, CDR2 YYEEEE. This CDR3 is built from 14 residues. The full variable domain, completed using reference TRBV5-6 and TRBJ2-1, is DAGVTQSPTHLIKTRGQQVTLRCSPKSGHDTVSWYQQALGQGPQFIFQYYEEEERQRGNFPDRFSGHQFPNYSSELNVNALLLGDSALYLCASRRRDRDNEQFFGPGTRLTVL.

This clonotype was detected ten times or more. Since a much larger clone is just one base distant, this may be a read error. V and J are TRBV7-9 and TRBJ1-1; D unresolved. Germline assignment: CDR1 SEHNR and CDR2 FQNEAQ (reference sequence). This CDR3 is built from 11 residues. The CDR3 sequence is CASNLNTEASF. CDR3 sequence (DNA): TGTGCCAGCAACCTGAACACTGAAGCTTCCTTT.

V gene TRBV11-1 combines with J gene TRBJ1-2; a weak D match, TRBD1 (5 bases). The V end was cut by 6 bases, the J end by 4 bases, with 21 bases between. CDR1 and CDR2 (germline): SGHAT, FQDESV (reference sequence). The CDR3 runs to 16 residues. The CDR3 loop is CASSSRPGRRFYGYTF. The CDR3 coding sequence is TGTGCCAGCAGTTCCAGACCGGGACGGCGCTTCTATGGCTACACCTTC.

The chain recombines TRBV10-3 with TRBJ2-7; 8 positions agree with TRBD1. CDR1 ENHRY and CDR2 SYGVKD come from the germline V gene. This CDR3 contains 15 residues. J lost 3 bases, V lost 4 bases, and 8 bases had no gene match. CDR3 amino acids: CAISGGQGAGYEQYF. The CDR3, as DNA: TGTGCCATCAGTGGGGGGCAGGGGGCTGGCTACGAGCAGTACTTC.

The chain couples TRBV6-2 or TRBV6-3 to TRBJ2-3; 8 nucleotides match TRBD1. Trimming removed 6 bases from V and 2 bases from J; junction bases left unmatched: 13. From germline, CDR1 is MNHEY and CDR2 SVGEGT. CDR3 length: 17 amino acids. The CDR3 here is CASRQLPGQEYTDTQYF. The CDR3 DNA reads TGTGCCAGCAGACAACTCCCGGGACAGGAATACACAGATACGCAGTATTTT.

This clonotype was detected ten times or more. This rearrangement joins TRBV7-2 to TRBJ2-5; D is perhaps TRBD1 (6 bases). Trimming stripped 2 bases from V and 2 bases from J, with 9 bases between. This CDR3 has 14 amino acids. Looked up from germline, CDR1 is SGHTA and CDR2 is FQGNSA. CDR3 region: CASSLIRGQETQYF. Written as DNA, the CDR3 is TGTGCCAGCAGCTTAATTAGGGGGCAAGAGACCCAGTACTTC.